This T cell receptor (beta chain) was profiled in a study of blood T cell repertoires in COVID-19. Data came from immunoSEQ multiplex PCR; TCRdb stores just in-frame clones and leaves some out. Counted here are some 310,000 clones, around 86% occurring once; the ten biggest clones make up 1%. V was clipped by 5 bases and J by 3 bases; unmatched bases: 9. The CDR3 contains 15 residues. Germline V CDR1 and CDR2: PRHDT, FYEKMQ (reference sequence). The sequence was collected from a man aged 50-59 years with active or convalescent COVID-19. The V gene is TRBV13, the J gene TRBJ1-1, with 7 nucleotides matching TRBD1. Specimen: peripheral blood. CDR3: CASSTRQGPDTEAFF. The CDR3 DNA reads as TGTGCCAGCAGCACCAGACAGGGACCGGACACTGAAGCTTTCTTT.